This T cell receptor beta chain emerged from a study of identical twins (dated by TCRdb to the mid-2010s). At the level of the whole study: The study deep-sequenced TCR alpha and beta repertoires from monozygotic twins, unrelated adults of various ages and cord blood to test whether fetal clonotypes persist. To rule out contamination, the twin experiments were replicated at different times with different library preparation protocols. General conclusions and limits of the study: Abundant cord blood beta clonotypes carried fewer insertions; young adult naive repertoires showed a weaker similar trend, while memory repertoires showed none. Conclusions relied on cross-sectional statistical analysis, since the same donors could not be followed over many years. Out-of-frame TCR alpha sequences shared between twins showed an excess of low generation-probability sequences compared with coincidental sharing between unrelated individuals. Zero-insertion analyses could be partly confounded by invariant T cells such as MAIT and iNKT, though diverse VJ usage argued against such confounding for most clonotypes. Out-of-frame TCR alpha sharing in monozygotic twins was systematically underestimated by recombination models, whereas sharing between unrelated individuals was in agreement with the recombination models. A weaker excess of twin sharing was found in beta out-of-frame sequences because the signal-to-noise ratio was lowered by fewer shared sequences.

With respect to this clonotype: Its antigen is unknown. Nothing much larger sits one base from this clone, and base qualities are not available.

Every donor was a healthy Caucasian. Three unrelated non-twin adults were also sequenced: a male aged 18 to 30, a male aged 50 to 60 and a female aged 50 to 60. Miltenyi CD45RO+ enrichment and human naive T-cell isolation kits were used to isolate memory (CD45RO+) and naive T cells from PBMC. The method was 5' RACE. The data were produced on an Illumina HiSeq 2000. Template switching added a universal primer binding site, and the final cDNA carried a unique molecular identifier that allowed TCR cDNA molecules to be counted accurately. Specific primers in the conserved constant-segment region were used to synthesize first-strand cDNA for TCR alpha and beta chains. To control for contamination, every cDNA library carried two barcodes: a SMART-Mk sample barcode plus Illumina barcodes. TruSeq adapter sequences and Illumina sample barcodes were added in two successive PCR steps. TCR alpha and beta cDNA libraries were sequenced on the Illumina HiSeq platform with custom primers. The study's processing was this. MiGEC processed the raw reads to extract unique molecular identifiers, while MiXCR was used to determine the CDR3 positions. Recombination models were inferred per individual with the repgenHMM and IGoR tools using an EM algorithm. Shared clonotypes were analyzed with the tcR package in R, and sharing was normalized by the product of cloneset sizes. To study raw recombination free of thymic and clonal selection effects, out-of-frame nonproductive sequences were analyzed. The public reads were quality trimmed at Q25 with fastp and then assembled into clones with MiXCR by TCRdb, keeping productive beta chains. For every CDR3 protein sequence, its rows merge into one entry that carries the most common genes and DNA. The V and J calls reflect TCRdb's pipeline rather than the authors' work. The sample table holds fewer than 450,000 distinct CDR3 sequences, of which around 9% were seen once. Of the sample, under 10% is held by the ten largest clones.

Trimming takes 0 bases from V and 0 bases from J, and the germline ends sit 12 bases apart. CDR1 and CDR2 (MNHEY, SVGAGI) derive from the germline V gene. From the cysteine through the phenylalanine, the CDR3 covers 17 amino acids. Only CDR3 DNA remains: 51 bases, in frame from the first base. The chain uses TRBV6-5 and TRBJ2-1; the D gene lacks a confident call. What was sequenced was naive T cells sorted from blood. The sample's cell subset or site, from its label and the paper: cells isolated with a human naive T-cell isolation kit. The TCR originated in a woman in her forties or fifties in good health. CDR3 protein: CASSYSQSSVSYNEQFF. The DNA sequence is TGTGCCAGCAGTTACTCCCAATCCAGCGTCTCCTACAATGAGCAGTTCTTC.